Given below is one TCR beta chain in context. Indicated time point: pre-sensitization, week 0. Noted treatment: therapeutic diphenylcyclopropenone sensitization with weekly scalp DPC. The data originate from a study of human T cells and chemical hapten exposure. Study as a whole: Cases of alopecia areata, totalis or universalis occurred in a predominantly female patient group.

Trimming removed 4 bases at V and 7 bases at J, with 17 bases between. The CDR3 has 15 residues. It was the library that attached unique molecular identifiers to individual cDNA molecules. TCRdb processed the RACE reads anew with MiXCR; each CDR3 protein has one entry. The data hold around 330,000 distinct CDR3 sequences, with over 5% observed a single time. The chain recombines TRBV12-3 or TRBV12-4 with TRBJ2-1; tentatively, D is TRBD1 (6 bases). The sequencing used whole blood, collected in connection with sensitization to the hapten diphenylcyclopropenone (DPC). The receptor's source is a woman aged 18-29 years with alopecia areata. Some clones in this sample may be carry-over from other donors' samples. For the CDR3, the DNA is TGTGCCAGCAGTTCCAGGGGTCGGGCTTGGAATGAGCAGTTCTTC. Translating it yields CASSSRGRAWNEQFF.